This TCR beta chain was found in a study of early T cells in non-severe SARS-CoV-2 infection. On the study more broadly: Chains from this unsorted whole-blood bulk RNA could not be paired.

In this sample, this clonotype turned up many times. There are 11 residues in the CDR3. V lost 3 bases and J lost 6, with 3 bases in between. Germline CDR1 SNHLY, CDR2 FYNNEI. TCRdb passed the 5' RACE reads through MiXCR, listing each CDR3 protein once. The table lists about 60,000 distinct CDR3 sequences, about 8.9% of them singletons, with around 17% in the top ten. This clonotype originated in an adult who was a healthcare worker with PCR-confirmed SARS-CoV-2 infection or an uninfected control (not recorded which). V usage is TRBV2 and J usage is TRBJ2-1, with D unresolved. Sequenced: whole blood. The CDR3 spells CASSEPNEQFF. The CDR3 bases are TGTGCCAGCAGTGAGCCCAATGAGCAGTTCTTC.